The rows below give T cell receptor beta chains drawn from one sample of a study of T-cell memory formation after mild COVID-19. TCRdb processed the 5' RACE reads anew with MiXCR; each CDR3 protein has one entry. Counted here are fewer than 200,000 distinct CDR3 sequences, over 10% occurring once; the ten biggest clones make up approximately 3.6%. The specimen sequenced was PBMCs or a T cell subset sorted from them (not recorded which). The receptors originated from a man younger than 30 who had mild COVID-19 (a few samples of this study predate the infection). Cell type and time point are not known. CDR3s include the opening cysteine and the closing phenylalanine or tryptophan. The order of the fields is J gene, D gene, V gene, clone size, CDR3 protein, CDR3 DNA. D genes are given only for firm matches. Where a row states a size, it is once, few, many or the class of an expanded clone; other rows omit it.

j_call: TRBJ2-1; d_call: TRBD2; v_call: TRBV5-1; clone_size: few; cdr3_aa: CASSLAILAGGPNEQFF; cdr3_nt: TGCGCCAGCAGCTTGGCCATACTAGCGGGGGGACCAAATGAGCAGTTCTTC
j_call: TRBJ2-7; d_call: .; v_call: TRBV11-2; clone_size: many; cdr3_aa: CASSLDRLSPEQYF; cdr3_nt: TGTGCCAGCAGCTTAGATAGGTTATCGCCCGAGCAGTACTTC
j_call: TRBJ1-1; d_call: TRBD1; v_call: TRBV29-1; clone_size: .; cdr3_aa: CSVTPQGANTEAFF; cdr3_nt: TGCAGCGTAACTCCCCAGGGGGCGAACACTGAAGCTTTCTTT
j_call: TRBJ1-1; d_call: .; v_call: TRBV7-8; clone_size: many; cdr3_aa: CASSTPSGSEAFF; cdr3_nt: TGTGCCAGCAGCACACCGTCAGGGTCTGAAGCTTTCTTT
j_call: TRBJ1-1; d_call: .; v_call: TRBV30; clone_size: .; cdr3_aa: CAWSVQWTEAFF; cdr3_nt: TGTGCCTGGAGTGTACAGTGGACTGAAGCTTTCTTT
j_call: TRBJ1-4; d_call: .; v_call: TRBV9; clone_size: .; cdr3_aa: CASSFQGKRDEKLFF; cdr3_nt: TGTGCCAGCAGCTTTCAGGGTAAAAGGGATGAAAAACTGTTTTTT
j_call: TRBJ1-5; d_call: .; v_call: TRBV5-6; clone_size: .; cdr3_aa: CASSSQTVPNQPQHF; cdr3_nt: TGTGCCAGCAGCTCTCAGACAGTACCCAATCAGCCCCAGCATTTT
j_call: TRBJ1-1; d_call: TRBD1; v_call: TRBV27; clone_size: .; cdr3_aa: CASSPPGGSTEAFF; cdr3_nt: TGTGCCAGCAGTCCCCCAGGGGGCAGCACTGAAGCTTTCTTT
j_call: TRBJ2-7; d_call: .; v_call: TRBV6-5; clone_size: .; cdr3_aa: CASSSWGRVPEDEQYF; cdr3_nt: TGTGCCAGCAGTTCATGGGGCAGAGTCCCAGAGGACGAGCAGTACTTC
j_call: TRBJ2-5; d_call: .; v_call: TRBV11-2; clone_size: few; cdr3_aa: CASSLGQAETQYF; cdr3_nt: TGTGCCAGCAGCTTAGGACAGGCAGAGACCCAGTACTTC
j_call: TRBJ1-2; d_call: .; v_call: TRBV27; clone_size: .; cdr3_aa: CASSPSGLVYGYTF; cdr3_nt: TGTGCCAGCAGTCCCTCCGGGCTTGTCTATGGCTACACCTTC
j_call: TRBJ1-3; d_call: TRBD1; v_call: TRBV4-1; clone_size: .; cdr3_aa: CASSQNRGLTGNTIYF; cdr3_nt: TGCGCCAGCAGCCAGAACAGGGGCCTCACTGGAAACACCATATATTTT
j_call: TRBJ2-5; d_call: .; v_call: TRBV12-3/TRBV12-4; clone_size: .; cdr3_aa: CASGGPGWETQYF; cdr3_nt: TGTGCCAGTGGGGGTCCGGGGTGGGAGACCCAGTACTTC
j_call: TRBJ2-1; d_call: TRBD1; v_call: TRBV7-9; clone_size: few; cdr3_aa: CASSLSRDRENEQFF; cdr3_nt: TGTGCCAGCAGCCTTAGCCGGGACAGGGAGAATGAGCAGTTCTTC
j_call: TRBJ1-2; d_call: TRBD1; v_call: TRBV7-6; clone_size: few; cdr3_aa: CASSVRQGNYGYTF; cdr3_nt: TGTGCCAGCAGCGTCCGACAGGGCAACTATGGCTACACCTTC
j_call: TRBJ2-5; d_call: TRBD1; v_call: TRBV7-2; clone_size: .; cdr3_aa: CASSLADRVETQYF; cdr3_nt: TGTGCCAGCAGCTTAGCGGACAGGGTGGAGACCCAGTACTTC